The next 5 T cell receptor beta chains were all read from a single sample in a study of blood T cell repertoires in COVID-19. Sequenced by immunoSEQ multiplex PCR; TCRdb stores in-frame clones only, minus some. The sample includes 150,000 to 180,000 clones, roughly 80% of them seen just once. The source material was peripheral blood. Receptor source: a woman aged 55-69 years with acute or convalescent COVID-19.

This rearrangement joins TRBV14 to TRBJ1-1; 7 positions agree with TRBD1. V lost 4 bases and J lost 1; bases outside the gene matches: 3. Per germline, CDR1 SGHDN and CDR2 FVKESK. This CDR3 has 14 amino acids. In DNA form, the CDR3 reads TGTGCCAGCAGCCGGGGGACAGCGAACACTGAAGCTTTCTTT. Protein: CASSRGTANTEAFF.

The table lists this clone with a few counts. This rearrangement joins TRBV28 to TRBJ1-2; 8 bases align to TRBD1. CDR1 is MDHEN and CDR2 is SYDVKM in the germline V gene. V lost 6 bases and J lost 4; bases outside the gene matches: 7. This CDR3 has 14 residues. The CDR3 spells CASRSGQALYGYTF. CDR3 coding DNA: TGTGCCAGCAGGTCGGGACAGGCACTCTATGGCTACACCTTC.

The chain links TRBV7-2 to TRBJ2-3; 9 bases map to TRBD2. CDR1 and CDR2 from the germline V gene are SGHTA and FQGNSA. CDR3 size: 18 residues. V was clipped by 4 bases and J by 4 bases; unmatched bases: 15. The CDR3 nucleotides read TGTGCCAGCAGCTCCCGCAGCGGGGGGACGCTTGGGTCAGATACGCAGTATTTT. Protein product: CASSSRSGGTLGSDTQYF.

This chain joins TRBV27 and TRBJ1-2, with 8 bases matching TRBD1. V shed 4 bases and J 9 bases; nucleotides not matched to a gene: 4. The CDR3 has 12 amino acids. Germline CDR1 is MNHEY and CDR2 is SMNVEV (reference sequence). The DNA of the CDR3 is TGTGCCAGCAGTTACCGACAGGGGAGCTACACCTTC. Translating it yields CASSYRQGSYTF.

This clone was seen a single time. The rearrangement links TRBV3-1 (or the pseudogene TRBV3-2) to TRBJ1-4; D is undetermined. Germline CDR1 and CDR2: LGHDT and YNNKEL (reference sequence). The CDR3 extends over 16 amino acids. V was pared by 0 bases and J by 2 bases, with 10 bases between. For the CDR3, the DNA is TGTGCCAGCAGCCAAGACTGGTTCGGGACTAATGAAAAACTGTTTTTT. It yields the protein CASSQDWFGTNEKLFF.